One and the same sample provided the 20 T cell receptor beta chains below, sequenced in a study of blood T cell repertoires in COVID-19 (dated by TCRdb to 2020 to 2021). Preparation of the library involved the immunoSEQ multiplex PCR assay. Held by TCRdb, this immuneACCESS table contains in-frame sequences only and omits some clones. Under half of the omission traces to an unresolved V gene where checked; the cause of the rest is unknown. In all, the sample holds approximately 670,000 clones, and about 90% of those were seen once. Roughly 0.25% of the sample belongs to the ten largest clones. The sequenced sample consisted of peripheral blood. These receptors all come from a woman aged 18-29 years with acute or convalescent COVID-19.

The V and J genes are TRBV14 and TRBJ1-2; the match to TRBD1 covers 7 bases. There are 15 residues in the CDR3. After removal of 4 bases from V and 4 bases from J, the junction contained 9 bases not matched to a gene. Germline V gene data show CDR1 as SGHDN and CDR2 as FVKESK. CDR3 sequence reads: CASSRLQGILYGYTF. CDR3 coding DNA: TGTGCCAGCAGCCGGTTACAGGGGATACTCTATGGCTACACCTTC. The entire variable domain, with the rest obtained from reference TRBV14 and TRBJ1-2, is as follows: EAGVTQFPSHSVIEKGQTVTLRCDPISGHDNLYWYRRVMGKEIKFLLHFVKESKQDESGMPNNRFLAERTGGTYSTLKVQPAELEDSGVYFCASSRLQGILYGYTFGSGTRLTVV.

The chain has TRBV6-1 and TRBJ1-1, with D unresolved. This CDR3 is 12 amino acids long. Trimming removed 0 bases from V and 9 bases from J, with 8 bases in between. Germline V gene data show CDR1 as MNHNS and CDR2 as SASEGT. DNA for the CDR3: TGTGCCAGCAGTGAAGCGCGGCTTAAAGCTTTCTTT. Translated, it gives CASSEARLKAFF.

This chain uses TRBV28 with TRBJ2-1; weak D call: TRBD2 (5 bases). Germline CDR1 reads MDHEN; CDR2 reads SYDVKM. The V end was cut by 5 bases, the J end by 7 bases, with 21 bases between. The CDR3 covers 16 residues. This CDR3 is CASSSPGENAWNEQFF. The CDR3, as DNA: TGTGCCAGCAGTAGCCCTGGGGAGAACGCTTGGAATGAGCAGTTCTTC. The variable domain in full, completed from reference TRBV28 and TRBJ2-1, reads DVKVTQSSRYLVKRTGEKVFLECVQDMDHENMFWYRQDPGLGLRLIYFSYDVKMKEKGDIPEGYSVSREKKERFSLILESASTNQTSMYLCASSSPGENAWNEQFFGPGTRLTVL.

The chain has TRBV2 and TRBJ2-4; tentatively, D is TRBD2 (6 bases). The CDR3 length is 16 residues. With 4 bases removed from V and 7 bases from J, the gap between germline ends came to 20 bases. Germline loops: CDR1 SNHLY, CDR2 FYNNEI. CDR3 residues: CASSGVKGPGRNIQYF. CDR3 bases: TGTGCCAGCAGTGGGGTAAAGGGACCGGGGAGGAACATTCAGTACTTC.

In its sample, this clone was seen once. The rearrangement joins TRBV20-1 to TRBJ1-4, with TRBD1 identical over 8 bases. The CDR3 loop spans 13 amino acids. CDR1 DFQATT and CDR2 SNEGSKA come from the germline V gene (reference sequence). V lost 3 bases, J lost 8 bases, and 5 bases stayed unmatched. DNA for the CDR3: TGCAGTGCTAGTGACAGGGGTAGGGAAAAACTGTTTTTT. It translates to CSASDRGREKLFF.

This chain joins TRBV2 and TRBJ1-1; 8 bases align to TRBD1. Germline V CDR1 and CDR2: SNHLY, FYNNEI. The CDR3 is 14 residues long. The V segment lost 8 bases and the J segment 6 bases; nucleotides outside the gene matches: 11. DNA for the CDR3: TGTGCCAGCCCCGGGACAGGCGGCCAGGCTGAAGCTTTCTTT. This gives the protein CASPGTGGQAEAFF.

The count of this clone is one. The rearrangement joins TRBV6-5 to TRBJ1-4, with D perhaps TRBD1 (5 bases). The V gene's germline CDR1 is MNHEY and CDR2 SVGAGI. The CDR3 length is 14 residues. V lost 6 bases to trimming and J lost 7 bases, with 15 bases between them. CDR3 sequence reads: CASRSQDPLEKLFF. The CDR3 DNA reads TGTGCCAGCAGATCACAGGACCCTCTTGAAAAACTGTTTTTT.

This chain joins TRBV4-1 and TRBJ1-5; weak D call: TRBD1 (5 bases). Trimming removed 3 bases at V and 2 bases at J, with 17 bases between. Germline loops: CDR1 MGHRA, CDR2 YSYEKL. The CDR3 is made up of 17 amino acids. CDR3 in amino acids: CASSHKKKGLGNQPQHF. The DNA of the CDR3 is TGCGCCAGCAGCCACAAAAAAAAGGGGTTGGGCAATCAGCCCCAGCATTTT.

The chain links TRBV3-1 (or the pseudogene TRBV3-2) to TRBJ1-2, with TRBD1 matching 10 bases. The CDR3 has 15 residues. V lost 4 bases and J lost 4; bases outside the gene matches: 6. Germline CDR1 and CDR2: LGHDT and YNNKEL (reference sequence). CDR3 bases: TGTGCCAGCAGCCTTGGGACAGGGGTCTCCTATGGCTACACCTTC. It is translated as CASSLGTGVSYGYTF.

CDR3 loop: CASSRWTGVVPAGEKLFF. CDR3 in DNA: TGCGCCAGCAGCCGATGGACAGGGGTAGTCCCGGCGGGTGAAAAACTGTTTTTT. This chain connects TRBV4-1 to TRBJ1-4; 9 bases are shared with TRBD1. The CDR3 is 18 residues long. Germline V CDR1 and CDR2: MGHRA, YSYEKL. The J segment lost 7 bases and the V segment lost 4 bases, leaving 16 bases of the junction unmatched.

The table lists this clone with a count of one. V is TRBV28 and J is TRBJ1-1; 9 nucleotides match TRBD1. Trimming at V came to 5 bases and at J to 10 bases, leaving 11 bases not matched to a gene. CDR1 is MDHEN and CDR2 is SYDVKM in the germline V gene. The CDR3 length is 14 residues. The CDR3 DNA reads as TGTGCCAGCAGTCCCCCGGGACAGGGCCTGCGAGCTTTCTTT. Translating it yields CASSPPGQGLRAFF.

V and J are TRBV5-1 and TRBJ1-2; D not resolved. V shed 0 bases and J shed 2 bases, with 14 bases lying between them. This CDR3 spans 16 amino acids. Germline CDR1 reads SGHRS; CDR2 reads YFSETQ. The CDR3 DNA reads TGCGCCAGCAGCTTGGGTCTTACGGGAACCAACTATGGCTACACCTTC. This gives the protein CASSLGLTGTNYGYTF.

The chain links TRBV7-8 to TRBJ2-7; 8 bases agree with TRBD2. V was clipped by 2 bases and J by 3 bases; unmatched bases: 3. CDR3 length: 14 amino acids. Looked up from germline, CDR1 is SGHVS and CDR2 is FQNEAQ. Here the CDR3 DNA reads TGTGCCAGCAGCTTATTTGCGGGGGGCTACGAGCAGTACTTC. It yields the protein CASSLFAGGYEQYF. The variable domain in full, with the rest retrieved from reference TRBV7-8 and TRBJ2-7, is GAGVSQSPRYKVAKRGQDVALRCDPISGHVSLFWYQQALGQGPEFLTYFQNEAQLDKSGLPSDRFFAERPEGSVSTLKIQRTQQEDSAVYLCASSLFAGGYEQYFGPGTRLTVT.

Written as DNA, the CDR3 is TGTGCCAGCAGCCCGCATCCGACAAGCTCCTACGAGCAGTACTTC. It yields the protein CASSPHPTSSYEQYF. J is TRBJ2-7 and V is TRBV5-4; D is unclear. CDR1 and CDR2 (germline): SGHNT, YYREEE (reference sequence). This CDR3 spans 15 amino acids. With 4 bases removed from V and 0 bases from J, the gap between germline ends came to 14 bases.

The V gene is TRBV27, the J gene TRBJ1-2; the D gene is possibly TRBD1 (6 bases). CDR1 and CDR2 (germline): MNHEY, SMNVEV (reference sequence). The CDR3 is 13 amino acids. V lost 6 bases and J 7 bases, leaving 15 bases between the germline ends. The CDR3 sequence: CASSPLGHSGYTF. The CDR3 region has the DNA TGTGCCAGCAGCCCCCTGGGACATTCTGGCTACACCTTC.

The CDR3 nucleotides are TGTGCCACCAGTGATTTGGGGACAGGGGACAATGAGCAGTTCTTC. Encoded protein: CATSDLGTGDNEQFF. This chain connects TRBV24-1 to TRBJ2-1; 10 bases fit TRBD1. CDR1 and CDR2 from the germline V gene are KGHDR and SFDVKD. V lost 0 bases, J lost 5 bases, and 0 bases stayed unmatched. The CDR3 totals 15 residues.

The rearrangement joins TRBV27 to TRBJ2-7, with 8 bases aligning to TRBD1. CDR1 and CDR2 from the germline V gene are MNHEY and SMNVEV (reference sequence). The CDR3 contains 15 residues. V was pared by 3 bases and J by 2 bases, with 6 bases of the junction left unmatched. For the CDR3, the DNA is TGTGCCAGCAGTTTGGGGACAGGTCTGGCCTACGAGCAGTACTTC. It yields the protein CASSLGTGLAYEQYF.

The chain combines TRBV30 with TRBJ1-2, with D maybe TRBD1 (5 bases). Germline CDR1 GTSNPN, CDR2 SVGIG (reference sequence). With 3 bases removed from V and 0 bases from J, the gap between germline ends came to 20 bases. The CDR3 runs 17 residues. Here the CDR3 DNA reads TGTGCCTGGAGCCCGCAATGGGGCACCCCTACTAACTATGGCTACACCTTC. It encodes CAWSPQWGTPTNYGYTF.

The rearrangement joins TRBV7-7 to TRBJ2-2; 11 nucleotides line up with TRBD1. CDR3 length: 16 amino acids. Germline loops: CDR1 SSHAT, CDR2 FNYEAQ (reference sequence). The trim removed 4 bases at V and 7 bases at J, leaving 8 bases unmatched. CDR3 sequence reads: CASSSIRDRGIGELFF. Written as DNA, the CDR3 is TGTGCCAGCAGCTCCATCCGGGACAGGGGGATCGGGGAGCTGTTTTTT.

V gene TRBV7-5 combines with J gene TRBJ1-1; TRBD1, the table's D call, was not compared with the DNA. TRBV7-5 is noted as a pseudogene. CDR3 length equals 16 residues. The CDR3: CARSHRDTKLNTEAFF. CDR3 nucleotide sequence: TGTGCCAGAAGCCACCGGGACACCAAGTTGAACACTGAAGCTTTCTTT.